These T cell receptor beta chains were read from a single sample in a study of cytomegalovirus exposure and HLA in healthy donors. Libraries were prepared by immunoSEQ multiplex PCR; TCRdb keeps only in-frame clonotypes and omits some of them. The sample includes 80,000 to 95,000 clones, around 70% of them seen just once. The sequenced sample consisted of PBMCs. The source of these receptors is a woman aged 45-65 years in good health and CMV-seropositive. CDR3s include the opening cysteine and the closing phenylalanine or tryptophan. Each record gives: CDR3 protein, CDR3 DNA, V gene, D gene, clone size, J gene. The D gene is left open where the match is weak. Where a row states a size, it is once, few, many or the class of an expanded clone; other rows omit it.

CDR3: CACLTGGTGYGYTF
DNA: TGTGCCTGCCTGACAGGGGGAACGGGCTATGGCTACACCTTC
V: TRBV30
D: TRBD1
size: few
J: TRBJ1-2

CDR3: CASSIGTDSNQPQHF
DNA: TGTGCCAGTAGTATAGGGACAGATAGCAATCAGCCCCAGCATTTT
V: TRBV19
D: .
size: .
J: TRBJ1-5

CDR3: CASRTGTSSFHEQYF
DNA: TGTGCCAGCAGAACCGGGACTAGTTCATTCCACGAGCAGTACTTC
V: TRBV7-9
D: TRBD2
size: once
J: TRBJ2-7

CDR3: CASSSRYRVVREQYF
DNA: TGTGCCAGCAGCTCAAGATACAGGGTGGTACGCGAGCAGTACTTC
V: TRBV5-4
D: .
size: once
J: TRBJ2-7

CDR3: CASSPRLAGDTQYF
DNA: TGTGCCAGCAGCCCTCGACTAGCGGGAGATACGCAGTATTTT
V: TRBV5-4
D: TRBD2
size: .
J: TRBJ2-3

CDR3: CASSLFARPYEQYF
DNA: TGTGCCAGCAGCTTATTCGCGCGTCCCTACGAGCAGTACTTC
V: TRBV7-8
D: .
size: .
J: TRBJ2-7

CDR3: CASRLRLHSYEQYF
DNA: TGTGCCAGCAGACTCCGACTGCACTCCTACGAGCAGTACTTC
V: TRBV6-6
D: .
size: .
J: TRBJ2-7

CDR3: CASSLIEESGTSGYTF
DNA: TGTGCCAGCAGTTTGATTGAGGAAAGTGGGACTTCTGGCTACACCTTC
V: TRBV28
D: .
size: .
J: TRBJ1-2

CDR3: CASSQEVTGFSNQPQHF
DNA: TGCGCCAGCAGCCAAGAGGTGACAGGGTTTAGCAATCAGCCCCAGCATTTT
V: TRBV4-1
D: TRBD1
size: .
J: TRBJ1-5

CDR3: CASMRGQGYNEQFF
DNA: TGCGCCAGCATGCGGGGACAGGGATACAATGAGCAGTTCTTC
V: TRBV4-1
D: TRBD1
size: .
J: TRBJ2-1

CDR3: CSVGLAGIRETQYF
DNA: TGCAGCGTTGGTCTAGCGGGTATTAGAGAGACCCAGTACTTC
V: TRBV29-1
D: TRBD2
size: .
J: TRBJ2-5

CDR3: CASSLGLADNTGELFF
DNA: TGTGCCAGCAGCTTAGGGCTAGCAGATAACACCGGGGAGCTGTTTTTT
V: TRBV7-3
D: .
size: .
J: TRBJ2-2

CDR3: CASSLTSSTPQHF
DNA: TGTGCCAGCAGCTTAACGAGCTCTACTCCCCAGCATTTT
V: TRBV5-4
D: .
size: .
J: TRBJ1-5

CDR3: CASSLSGTPEETQYF
DNA: TGCGCCAGCAGCTTGTCAGGGACACCGGAAGAGACCCAGTACTTC
V: TRBV5-1
D: .
size: .
J: TRBJ2-5

CDR3: CSVEEGGTEAFF
DNA: TGCAGCGTTGAGGAGGGAGGCACTGAAGCTTTCTTT
V: TRBV29-1
D: .
size: .
J: TRBJ1-1

CDR3: CASSVGPGLADSSYNEQFF
DNA: TGTGCCAGCAGCGTGGGGCCGGGACTAGCCGACAGCTCCTACAATGAGCAGTTCTTC
V: TRBV9
D: TRBD2
size: .
J: TRBJ2-1

CDR3: CASSWGQGENQPQHF
DNA: TGTGCCAGCAGTTGGGGACAGGGGGAGAATCAGCCCCAGCATTTT
V: TRBV2
D: TRBD1
size: few
J: TRBJ1-5

CDR3: CASSEARVLPQHF
DNA: TGTGCCAGCAGTGAAGCGCGCGTCCTGCCCCAGCATTTT
V: TRBV2
D: .
size: .
J: TRBJ1-5

CDR3: CASSLSQGQETQYF
DNA: TGCGCCAGCAGCTTGTCGCAGGGCCAAGAGACCCAGTACTTC
V: TRBV5-1
D: .
size: few
J: TRBJ2-5

CDR3: CASSVQGMNTEAFF
DNA: TGTGCCAGCAGCGTACAGGGCATGAACACTGAAGCTTTCTTT
V: TRBV5-4
D: .
size: .
J: TRBJ1-1

CDR3: CASSPGTAFQETQYF
DNA: TGTGCCAGCAGCCCCGGGACAGCCTTCCAAGAGACCCAGTACTTC
V: TRBV14
D: TRBD1
size: .
J: TRBJ2-5